This T cell receptor (beta chain) stems from a study of neurological immune-mediated disorders. Study-level findings and limits: None of the CDR3 amino acid sequences of expanded clones were shared across subjects, and this suggested private repertoires in all groups.

Time point meaning: longitudinal time-point 3. The V gene lost 2 bases and the J gene lost 7 bases, with 17 bases spanning the gap. The CDR3 is 15 residues long. Germline CDR1 is LGHDT and CDR2 is YNNKEL (reference sequence). TCRdb fed the 5' RACE reads into MiXCR, producing one record per CDR3 protein. The sample contains roughly 100,000 distinct CDR3 sequences, 10% to 11% of which appear only once. This clonotype was observed many times. Its antigen remains unidentified. The sequencing input was PBMCs. The rearrangement links TRBV3-1 to TRBJ2-5, with D possibly matching TRBD2 (7 bases). The sequence was obtained from a female donor with HTLV-1-associated myelopathy (HAM/TSP). In DNA form, the CDR3 reads TGTGCCAGCAGCCAATCCCAGGGGAGGGTTCGGACCCAGTACTTC. As protein: CASSQSQGRVRTQYF.